This T cell receptor (beta chain) was recovered during a study of blood T cell repertoires in COVID-19. Looked up from germline, CDR1 is LNHDA and CDR2 is SQIVND (reference sequence). The CDR3 is made up of 15 amino acids. The V gene lost 3 bases and the J gene lost 0 bases, with 9 bases spanning the gap. Everyone who took part was about 18 to 90 years old, and they came from roughly 25 US areas. Each participant's cohort was designated according to participant-reported clinical history. Among Cohort 3 donors, those recovered had two negative PCRs, clearance, or symptom resolution. Libraries were prepared by immunoSEQ multiplex PCR; TCRdb keeps only in-frame clonotypes and omits some of them. The sample consists of around 200,000 clones, around 85% of them appearing once.

The sample consisted of PBMCs or T cells enriched from blood (not recorded which). V gene TRBV19 combines with J gene TRBJ1-3; maybe TRBD1 (6 bases). This TCR was recovered from a man aged 35 to 55 who had recovered from COVID-19. CDR3 DNA sequence: TGTGCCAGTAGTATCGGGACACCCTCTGGAAACACCATATATTTT. Translation gives CASSIGTPSGNTIYF.